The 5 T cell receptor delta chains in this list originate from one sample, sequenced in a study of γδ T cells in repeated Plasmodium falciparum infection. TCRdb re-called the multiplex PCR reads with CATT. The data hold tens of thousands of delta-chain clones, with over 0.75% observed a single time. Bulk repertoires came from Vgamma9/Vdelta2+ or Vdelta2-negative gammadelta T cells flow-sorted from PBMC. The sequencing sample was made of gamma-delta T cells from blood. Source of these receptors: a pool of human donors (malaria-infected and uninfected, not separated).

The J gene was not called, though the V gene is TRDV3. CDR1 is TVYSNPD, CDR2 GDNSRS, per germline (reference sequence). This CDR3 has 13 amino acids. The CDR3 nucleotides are TGTGCCTTGTGGGTTGGTCATTATAAGAAACTCTTTTTC. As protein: CALWVGHYKKLFF.

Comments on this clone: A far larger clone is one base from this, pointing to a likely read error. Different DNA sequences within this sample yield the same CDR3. The CDR3 spells CALGEGRGLYLSPGGKTGTDKLIF. The CDR3 bases are TGTGCTCTTGGGGAAGGGAGAGGTTTGTACCTCTCTCCCGGGGGAAAAACCGGCACCGATAAACTCATCTTT. The genes are TRDV1 and TRDJ1; TRDD3 is a possible D gene (6 bases). The J gene comes from matching the DNA to germline here; TCRdb lacks it. This CDR3 contains 24 residues. Deletions cut 2 bases from V and 1 base from J, with 38 bases between. Germline V gene lookup returns CDR1 TSWWSYY and CDR2 QGS.

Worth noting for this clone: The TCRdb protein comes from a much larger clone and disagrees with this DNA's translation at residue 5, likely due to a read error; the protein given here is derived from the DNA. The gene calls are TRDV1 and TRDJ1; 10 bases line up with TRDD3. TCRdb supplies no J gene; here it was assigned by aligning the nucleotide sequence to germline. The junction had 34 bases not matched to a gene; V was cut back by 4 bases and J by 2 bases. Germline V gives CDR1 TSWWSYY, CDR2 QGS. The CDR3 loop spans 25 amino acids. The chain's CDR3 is CALGGSPTTEPQPRTGGLPTDKLIF. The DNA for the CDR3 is TGTGCTCTTGGGGGCTCTCCTACAACGGAACCCCAACCCCGTACTGGGGGATTACCAACCGATAAACTCATCTTT.

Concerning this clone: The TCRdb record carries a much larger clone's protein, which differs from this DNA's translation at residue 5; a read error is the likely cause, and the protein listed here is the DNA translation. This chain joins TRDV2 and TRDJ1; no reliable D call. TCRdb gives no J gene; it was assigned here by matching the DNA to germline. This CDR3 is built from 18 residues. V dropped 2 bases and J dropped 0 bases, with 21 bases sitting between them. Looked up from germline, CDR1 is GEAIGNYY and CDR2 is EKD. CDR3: CACDIGRIGVGDTDKLIF. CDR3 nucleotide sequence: TGTGCCTGTGACATCGGTCGAATCGGGGTGGGAGACACCGATAAACTCATCTTT.

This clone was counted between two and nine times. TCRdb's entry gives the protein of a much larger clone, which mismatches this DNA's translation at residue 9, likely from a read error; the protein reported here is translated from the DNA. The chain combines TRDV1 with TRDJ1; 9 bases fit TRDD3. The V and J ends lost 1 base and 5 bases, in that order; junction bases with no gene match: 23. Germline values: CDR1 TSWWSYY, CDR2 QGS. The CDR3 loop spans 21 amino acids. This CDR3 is CALGEPCGALAGGYNGDKLIF. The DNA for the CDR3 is TGTGCTCTTGGGGAACCGTGCGGGGCCTTGGCCGGGGGATACAACGGGGATAAACTCATCTTT.